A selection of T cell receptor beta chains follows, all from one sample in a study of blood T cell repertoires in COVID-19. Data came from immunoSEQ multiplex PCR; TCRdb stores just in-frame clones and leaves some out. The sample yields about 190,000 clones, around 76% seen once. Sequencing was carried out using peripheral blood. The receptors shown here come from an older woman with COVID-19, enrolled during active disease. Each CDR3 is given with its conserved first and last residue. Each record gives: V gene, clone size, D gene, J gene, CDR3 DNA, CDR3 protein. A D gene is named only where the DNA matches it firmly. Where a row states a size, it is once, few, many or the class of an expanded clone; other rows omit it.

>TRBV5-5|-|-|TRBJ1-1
TGTGCCAGCAGCTCGGGACTGACCAACACTGAAGCTTTCTTT
CASSSGLTNTEAFF
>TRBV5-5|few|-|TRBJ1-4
TGTGCCAGCAGCTTCGTCGGGGGTACTAATGAAAAACTGTTTTTT
CASSFVGGTNEKLFF
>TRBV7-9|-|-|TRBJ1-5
TGTGCCAGCAGCTTAGCTTGGACTCCCCTGCGCGATCAGCCCCAGCATTTT
CASSLAWTPLRDQPQHF
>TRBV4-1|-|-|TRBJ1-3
TGCGCCAGCAGCCAAAACCGAGGTGGAAACACCATATATTTT
CASSQNRGGNTIYF
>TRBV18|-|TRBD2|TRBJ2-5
TGTGCCAGCGTTAGCGGGAATCCTAACCAAGAGACCCAGTACTTC
CASVSGNPNQETQYF
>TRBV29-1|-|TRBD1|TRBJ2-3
TGCAGCGTTGATCAGGGGGCGGGGGATACGCAGTATTTT
CSVDQGAGDTQYF
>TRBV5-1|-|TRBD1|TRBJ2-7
TGCGCCAGCAGCCCGGACAGGGCCTACGAGCAGTACTTC
CASSPDRAYEQYF
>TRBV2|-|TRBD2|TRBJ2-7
TGTGCCAGCCTTTTCCCGGGACTAGCCGGTTCCTACGAGCAGTACTTC
CASLFPGLAGSYEQYF
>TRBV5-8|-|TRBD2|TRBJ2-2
TGTGCCAGCAGCTCTCCCGTACTAGCGGGACACACCGGGGAGCTGTTTTTT
CASSSPVLAGHTGELFF
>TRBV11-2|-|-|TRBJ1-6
TGTGCCAGCAGCTTAGGTTATGGGGGCCATTCACCCCTCCACTTT
CASSLGYGGHSPLHF
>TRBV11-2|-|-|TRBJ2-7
TGTGCCAGCAGCTTATTGTCTCCTACCTACGAGCAGTACTTC
CASSLLSPTYEQYF
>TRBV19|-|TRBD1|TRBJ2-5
TGTGCCAGTCAACAGGGGCCCGAAGAGACCCAGTACTTC
CASQQGPEETQYF
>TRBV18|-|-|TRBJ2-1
TGTGCCAGCTCACGCGCAACGACAGACAATGAGCAGTTCTTC
CASSRATTDNEQFF
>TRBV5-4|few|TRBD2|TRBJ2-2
TGTGCCAGCAGCTTGGCCCTAGCGGACACCGGGGAGCTGTTTTTT
CASSLALADTGELFF
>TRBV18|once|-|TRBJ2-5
TGTGCCAGCTCACCCATTCCCAGATTAGAGACCCAGTACTTC
CASSPIPRLETQYF
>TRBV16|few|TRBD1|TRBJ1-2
TGTGCCAGCAGGCCGGGACAGGGGCCCTTAAACTATGGCTACACCTTC
CASRPGQGPLNYGYTF
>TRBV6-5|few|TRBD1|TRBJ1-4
TGTGCCAGCAGTTACTCGGACAGGGGGTTTGAAAAACTGTTTTTT
CASSYSDRGFEKLFF
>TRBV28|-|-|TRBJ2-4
TGTGCCACCAGAGTCGGGGGACGCGAAACAGCCAAAAACATTCAGTACTTC
CATRVGGRETAKNIQYF
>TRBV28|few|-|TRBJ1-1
TGTGCCAGCAGTTTACTGGGGGGGAGAAACACTGAAGCTTTCTTT
CASSLLGGRNTEAFF
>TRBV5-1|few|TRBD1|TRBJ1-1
TGCGCCAGCAGCTTCGCGACAGGGATCGTTGGCACTGAAGCTTTCTTT
CASSFATGIVGTEAFF
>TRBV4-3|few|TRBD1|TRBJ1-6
TGCGCCAGCAGCCATACAACAGGGGGGGAATCACCCCTCCACTTT
CASSHTTGGESPLHF
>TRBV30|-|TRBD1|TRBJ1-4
TGTGCCTGGAGTAAGACAGGGGGGTATGAAAAACTGTTTTTT
CAWSKTGGYEKLFF
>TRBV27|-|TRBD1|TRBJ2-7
TGTGCCAGCAGTTCCGGACAGGGCCCCTACGAGCAGTACTTC
CASSSGQGPYEQYF
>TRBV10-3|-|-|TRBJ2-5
TGTGCCATCAGTGAGTCACAGGGAATAGGAGTTCAAGAGACCCAGTACTTC
CAISESQGIGVQETQYF
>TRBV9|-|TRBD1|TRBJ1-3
TGTGCCAGCAGCGGGGACAGCAATAGGGGAAACACCATATATTTT
CASSGDSNRGNTIYF
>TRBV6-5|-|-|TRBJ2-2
TGTGCCAGCAGGGCGGGCATCACTTACACCGGGGAGCTGTTTTTT
CASRAGITYTGELFF
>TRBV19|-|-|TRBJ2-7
TGTGCCAGTAGGAACAGTCAGCACTCCTACGAGCAGTACTTC
CASRNSQHSYEQYF
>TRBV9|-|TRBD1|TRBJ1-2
TGTGCCAGCAGCGTGAGACAGGGGGCGGGCTACACCTTC
CASSVRQGAGYTF
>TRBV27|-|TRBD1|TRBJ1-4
TGTGCCAGCAGTTTAAGGGGGACAGGTATCGGGGAAAAACTGTTTTTT
CASSLRGTGIGEKLFF
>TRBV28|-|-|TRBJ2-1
TGTGCCAGCAGTTTTTTGGGGGGTTCCTACAATGAGCAGTTCTTC
CASSFLGGSYNEQFF
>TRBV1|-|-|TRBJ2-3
TGCACCAGCAGTTTCGGGTACACAGATACGCAGTATTTT
CTSSFGYTDTQYF
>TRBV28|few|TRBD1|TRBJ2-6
TGTGCCAGCAGTTCGGGGGTTCCGGGACAGGTGATCGGTGGGGCCAACGTCCTGACTTTC
CASSSGVPGQVIGGANVLTF
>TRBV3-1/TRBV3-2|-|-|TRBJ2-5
TGTGCCAGCAGCCAAGATCTGGGGGGCCAAGAGACCCAGTACTTC
CASSQDLGGQETQYF
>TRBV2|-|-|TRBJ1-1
TGTGCCAGCAGTGAAGGGGAGGGATTTGAAGCTTTCTTT
CASSEGEGFEAFF
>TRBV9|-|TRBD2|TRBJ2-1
TGTGCCAGCAGCGTAGTGTCGGGAGGGCCCAATGAGCAGTTCTTC
CASSVVSGGPNEQFF
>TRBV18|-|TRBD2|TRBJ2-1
TGTGCCAGCTCACGCACCGGGACTAGCGGATTGGGTGAGCAGTTCTTC
CASSRTGTSGLGEQFF
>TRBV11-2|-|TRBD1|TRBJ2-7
TGTGCCAGCAGCTTGACAGGGCACGAGCAGTACTTC
CASSLTGHEQYF
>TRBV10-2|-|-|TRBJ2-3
TGCGCCAGCAGTGATGATCAGGCCCGCCCCACAGATACGCAGTATTTT
CASSDDQARPTDTQYF
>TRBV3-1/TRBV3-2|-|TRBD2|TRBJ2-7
TGTGCCAGCAGCCCTCCCCTAGCGGGAGGGCCTTCTTCGCAGTACGAGCAGTACTTC
CASSPPLAGGPSSQYEQYF
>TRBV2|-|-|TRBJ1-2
TGTGCCAGCAGTGTCGTTTTGGGCTACACCTTC
CASSVVLGYTF
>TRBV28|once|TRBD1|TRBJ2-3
TGTGCCAGCAGTCCAGGGACAGGGGGCGATACGCAGTATTTT
CASSPGTGGDTQYF
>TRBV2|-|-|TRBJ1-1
TGTGCCAGCAGGGATGGGGGGAAAGAAGCTTTCTTT
CASRDGGKEAFF
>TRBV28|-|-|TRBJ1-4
TGTGCCAGCAGGGACAGTGCAGGCCGCGAAAAACTGTTTTTT
CASRDSAGREKLFF
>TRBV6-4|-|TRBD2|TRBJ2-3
TGTGCCAGCAGTGATGGGCTAGCTAGCGGAACGCAGTATTTT
CASSDGLASGTQYF
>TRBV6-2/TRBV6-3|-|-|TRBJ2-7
TGTGCCAGCACCCCAGGGAGCGGCTACGAGCAGTACTTC
CASTPGSGYEQYF
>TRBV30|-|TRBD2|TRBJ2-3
TGTGCCTGGCAGCGGGAGGTAGATACGCAGTATTTT
CAWQREVDTQYF
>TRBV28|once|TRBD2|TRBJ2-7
TGTGCCAGCAGCCTCCCGGGGGGAGGAAACGGCGAGCAGTACTTC
CASSLPGGGNGEQYF
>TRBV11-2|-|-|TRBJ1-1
TGTGCCAGCAGCTTAGCGGGACAGAACACTGAAGCTTTCTTT
CASSLAGQNTEAFF
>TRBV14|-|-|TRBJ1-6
TGTGCCAGCAGCCAACAGGGTTCCTATAATTCACCCCTCCACTTT
CASSQQGSYNSPLHF
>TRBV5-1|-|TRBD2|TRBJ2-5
TGCGCCAGCAGCGGAGGGACTAGCGGGGGGGCAAGGACCCAGTACTTC
CASSGGTSGGARTQYF
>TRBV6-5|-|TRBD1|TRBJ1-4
TGTGCCAGCAGTTCGTTCTTACAGGGGGTGGGAGAAAAACTGTTTTTT
CASSSFLQGVGEKLFF